The clone carrying this T cell receptor beta chain was seen ten or more times. The antigen is not known. The sample comes from a study of T cell repertoires in cytomegalovirus infection. The study's findings and limits: Identification of carriers of CMV plus the relevant HLA was achieved through cumulative public TCR beta family frequency.

One entry per CDR3 protein, called by TCRdb with MiXCR from the reads. The sample has 150,000 to 200,000 distinct CDR3 sequences, 13% to 15% seen once. The CDR3 is 16 residues long. From germline, CDR1 is SEHNR and CDR2 FQNEAQ (reference sequence). V dropped 0 bases and J dropped 0 bases, with 8 bases sitting between them. The V gene is TRBV7-9, the J gene TRBJ1-4; D gene uncertain. Sequencing was performed on PBMCs. The receptor's source is a human donor in good health (CMV status not recorded). Some clones in this sample may be carry-over from other donors' samples. CDR3 in DNA: TGTGCCAGCAGCTTAGCCCTAAACCCAACTAATGAAAAACTGTTTTTT. This gives the protein CASSLALNPTNEKLFF.